Listed here are 31 T cell receptor beta chains from one sample, sequenced in a study of early T cells in non-severe SARS-CoV-2 infection. TCRdb fed the 5' RACE reads into MiXCR, producing one record per CDR3 protein. Seen here are about 44,000 distinct CDR3 sequences, less than 30% observed once, and the top ten hold approximately 4.5%. The input for sequencing was whole blood, taken at baseline. The receptors here all came from an adult who was a healthcare worker with PCR-confirmed SARS-CoV-2 infection or an uninfected control (not recorded which).

Here the CDR3 reads CSARRQGGSPLHF. CDR3 nucleotide sequence: TGCAGTGCTAGACGACAGGGAGGGTCACCCCTCCACTTT. This chain uses TRBV20-1 with TRBJ1-6, with 7 nucleotides matching TRBD1. After removal of 2 bases from V and 10 bases from J, the junction contained 5 bases not matched to a gene. The CDR3 is made up of 13 amino acids. CDR1 is DFQATT, CDR2 SNEGSKA, per germline (reference sequence).

The genes are TRBV5-1 and TRBJ2-3; D is perhaps TRBD2 (6 bases). Trimming removed 0 bases from V and 0 bases from J, with 8 bases in between. Germline lookup yields CDR1 SGHRS and CDR2 YFSETQ. The CDR3 runs to 15 residues. For the CDR3, the DNA is TGCGCCAGCAGCTTGGGAGGGACTAGCACAGATACGCAGTATTTT. Encoded protein: CASSLGGTSTDTQYF. Full variable domain (outside the CDR3, taken from reference TRBV5-1 and TRBJ2-3): KAGVTQTPRYLIKTRGQQVTLSCSPISGHRSVSWYQQTPGQGLQFLFEYFSETQRNKGNFPGRFSGRQFSNSRSEMNVSTLELGDSALYLCASSLGGTSTDTQYFGPGTRLTVL.

This clonotype was detected only once. The chain combines TRBV29-1 with TRBJ1-2, with unresolved D. V dropped 4 bases and J dropped 3 bases, with 9 bases sitting between them. Germline V lookup: CDR1 SQVTM, CDR2 ANQGSEA. The CDR3 is made up of 12 amino acids. The chain's CDR3 is CSVVARDYGYTF. The DNA for the CDR3 is TGCAGCGTTGTGGCGCGAGACTATGGCTACACCTTC.

A few counts support this clonotype. J is TRBJ2-5 and V is TRBV27; no clear D gene. This CDR3 contains 14 residues. The V and J ends lost 2 bases and 2 bases respectively, with 9 bases between them. Germline assignment: CDR1 MNHEY and CDR2 SMNVEV (reference sequence). The CDR3 DNA sequence: TGTGCCAGCAGTTTACAGTCCCGTCAAGAGACCCAGTACTTC. It translates to CASSLQSRQETQYF.

This clonotype turned up a few times. The gene calls are TRBV3-1 and TRBJ2-7; D is perhaps TRBD1 (6 bases). V lost 1 base to trimming and J lost 3 bases, with 7 bases between them. The germline V gene has CDR1 LGHDT and CDR2 YNNKEL (reference sequence). CDR3 length equals 13 residues. Here the CDR3 DNA reads TGTGCCAGCAGCCAAGGGGGGCTCTACGAGCAGTACTTC. Translated, it gives CASSQGGLYEQYF.

This clonotype was seen more than once but under ten times. This sequence joins TRBV5-1 and TRBJ2-1, with D unresolved. The CDR3 runs to 15 residues. With 0 bases removed from V and 2 bases from J, the gap between germline ends came to 9 bases. Germline values: CDR1 SGHRS, CDR2 YFSETQ. The DNA of the CDR3 is TGCGCCAGCAGCTTGGGGCAGCCTGCCTACAATGAGCAGTTCTTC. Protein product: CASSLGQPAYNEQFF. The full variable domain, completed using reference TRBV5-1 and TRBJ2-1, is KAGVTQTPRYLIKTRGQQVTLSCSPISGHRSVSWYQQTPGQGLQFLFEYFSETQRNKGNFPGRFSGRQFSNSRSEMNVSTLELGDSALYLCASSLGQPAYNEQFFGPGTRLTVL.

The table lists this clonotype with a few counts. The chain uses TRBV5-6 and TRBJ2-7; D ambiguous. CDR3 length: 13 residues. Looked up from germline, CDR1 is SGHDT and CDR2 is YYEEEE. V lost 0 bases to trimming and J lost 3 bases, with 7 bases between them. CDR3 protein: CASSLAQNYEQYF. In DNA, the CDR3 is TGTGCCAGCAGCTTGGCTCAGAACTACGAGCAGTACTTC.

The table lists this clonotype with a few counts. The gene calls are TRBV4-2 and TRBJ2-1; D might be TRBD2 (5 bases). CDR1 LGHNA and CDR2 YNFKEQ come from the germline V gene. Between the trimmed V and J ends, which lost 0 bases and 9 bases, there was a span of 15 bases. The length of the CDR3 is 15 residues. The CDR3 protein is CASSQDRDAAGEQFF. The DNA of the CDR3 is TGTGCCAGCAGCCAAGACCGGGATGCCGCGGGTGAGCAGTTCTTC.

This clonotype was seen only a few times. The chain carries TRBV6-6 and TRBJ2-5; D gene unclear. Trimming shortened V by 6 bases and J by 2 bases, and 1 base separated the two germline ends. Per the germline V gene, CDR1 is MNHNY and CDR2 is SVGAGI (reference sequence). This CDR3 is 10 amino acids long. In DNA, the CDR3 is TGTGCCAGCAGACAAGAGACCCAGTACTTC. Amino acid sequence: CASRQETQYF.

The genes are TRBV7-2 and TRBJ2-3; D call uncertain. The CDR3 spans 12 residues. With 7 bases removed from V and 6 bases from J, the gap between germline ends came to 11 bases. Looked up from germline, CDR1 is SGHTA and CDR2 is FQGNSA. The CDR3 region is CASTGGWDTQYF. In DNA form, the CDR3 reads TGTGCCAGCACCGGTGGGTGGGATACGCAGTATTTT.

In its sample, this clonotype was seen many times. This sequence joins TRBV7-6 and TRBJ2-1; 14 bases match TRBD2. Germline CDR1 and CDR2: SGHVS and FNYEAQ. The CDR3 is 17 amino acids. J was trimmed by 8 bases and V by 5 bases; bases with no gene match: 11. The CDR3: CASSPGTSGGYWDEQFF. The CDR3 coding sequence is TGTGCCAGCAGCCCCGGGACTAGCGGGGGTTATTGGGATGAGCAGTTCTTC. The whole variable domain, filled in from reference TRBV7-6 and TRBJ2-1, reads GAGVSQSPRYKVTKRGQDVALRCDPISGHVSLYWYRQALGQGPEFLTYFNYEAQQDKSGLPNDRFSAERPEGSISTLTIQRTEQRDSAMYRCASSPGTSGGYWDEQFFGPGTRLTVL.

This clonotype was detected only a few times. The chain links TRBV7-2 to TRBJ1-1, with D possibly TRBD1 on 5 matching bases. CDR3 length: 15 amino acids. Trimming stripped 4 bases from V and 3 bases from J, with 15 bases between. The germline V gene has CDR1 SGHTA and CDR2 FQGNSA. The DNA for the CDR3 is TGTGCCAGCAGCTGGCAGGGTTTGGTTTACACTGAAGCTTTCTTT. Translation gives CASSWQGLVYTEAFF.

The chain employs TRBV19 and TRBJ2-2; the match to TRBD1 covers 7 bases. The V and J ends lost 7 bases and 4 bases, in that order; junction bases with no gene match: 12. Germline V CDR1 and CDR2: LNHDA, SQIVND (reference sequence). The CDR3 totals 16 residues. The CDR3 region has the DNA TGTGCCAGTACGGGCGAGGGGGCGCAGGGCACCGGGGAGCTGTTTTTT. Translated: CASTGEGAQGTGELFF.

This clonotype has just a few counts. This sequence joins TRBV5-1 and TRBJ2-6; D is unresolved. CDR1 is SGHRS, CDR2 YFSETQ, per germline. V was trimmed by 0 bases and J by 0 bases, leaving 7 bases between them. The CDR3 runs 16 residues. CDR3 residues: CASSLVEASGANVLTF. DNA for the CDR3: TGCGCCAGCAGCTTGGTCGAGGCCTCTGGGGCCAACGTCCTGACTTTC.

The CDR3 region has the DNA TGTGCCAGCAGTAGGGTCCAAGAGACCCAGTACTTC. This gives the protein CASSRVQETQYF. The chain combines TRBV2 with TRBJ2-5, with D uncertain. From germline, CDR1 is SNHLY and CDR2 FYNNEI. V was trimmed by 5 bases and J by 1 base, leaving 5 bases between them. The CDR3 has 12 residues. Supplemented by reference TRBV2 and TRBJ2-5, the full variable domain reads EPEVTQTPSHQVTQMGQEVILRCVPISNHLYFYWYRQILGQKVEFLVSFYNNEISEKSEIFDDQFSVERPDGSNFTLKIRSTKLEDSAMYFCASSRVQETQYFGPGTRLLVL.

This clonotype was detected a few times. A junction end diverges from the germline sequence, so it may reflect a read error. The chain combines TRBV11-2 with TRBJ2-7; TRBD1 or TRBD2 may be the D gene (5 bases each). CDR3 length equals 17 residues. Per germline, CDR1 SGHAT and CDR2 FQNNGV. CDR3 sequence reads: CASTLGRQTVLVYEQYF. CDR3 DNA: TGTGCCAGCACCTTAGGGAGACAGACCGTCTTAGTCTACGAGCAGTACTTC. The variable domain in full, completed from reference TRBV11-2 and TRBJ2-7, reads EAGVAQSPRYKIIEKRQSVAFWCNPISGHATLYWYQQILGQGPKLLIQFQNNGVVDDSQLPKDRFSAERLKGVDSTLKIQPAKLEDSAVYLCASTLGRQTVLVYEQYFGPGTRLTVT.

This chain uses TRBV11-2 with TRBJ1-4; D gene unclear. Germline CDR1 and CDR2: SGHAT and FQNNGV. This CDR3 contains 16 residues. V shed 2 bases and J shed 0 bases, with 10 bases lying between them. The CDR3, as DNA: TGTGCCAGCAGCTTATCCCCGCCCCCAACTAATGAAAAACTGTTTTTT. Its protein product is CASSLSPPPTNEKLFF.

This chain joins TRBV2 and TRBJ2-1, with D tentatively TRBD2 (6 bases). The V end was cut by 1 base, the J end by 10 bases, with 11 bases between. The CDR3 has 13 amino acids. The germline gives CDR1 SNHLY, CDR2 FYNNEI. The CDR3 loop reads CASSEGEEWEQFF. The CDR3 coding sequence is TGTGCCAGCAGTGAAGGGGAGGAGTGGGAGCAGTTCTTC. The entire variable domain, with the rest obtained from reference TRBV2 and TRBJ2-1, is as follows: EPEVTQTPSHQVTQMGQEVILRCVPISNHLYFYWYRQILGQKVEFLVSFYNNEISEKSEIFDDQFSVERPDGSNFTLKIRSTKLEDSAMYFCASSEGEEWEQFFGPGTRLTVL.

The chain is built from TRBV6-5 and TRBJ1-6; 8 bases match TRBD1. Germline trimming cut 0 bases from V and 8 bases from J; bases unmatched to any gene: 3. Germline V gives CDR1 MNHEY, CDR2 SVGAGI. CDR3 length: 15 residues. In DNA, the CDR3 is TGTGCCAGCAGTTACTCGACAGGGGACCATTCACCCCTCCACTTT. Amino acid sequence: CASSYSTGDHSPLHF.

The table lists this clonotype with a few counts. The chain combines TRBV20-1 with TRBJ2-7; TRBD1 agrees at 7 bases. Trimming removed 3 bases from V and 0 bases from J; junction bases left unmatched: 11. This CDR3 comprises 16 residues. From germline, CDR1 is DFQATT and CDR2 SNEGSKA (reference sequence). The CDR3 is CSASRPGQSFSYEQYF. For the CDR3, the DNA is TGCAGTGCTAGTCGCCCGGGACAGTCATTCTCCTACGAGCAGTACTTC.

J is TRBJ1-2 and V is TRBV7-3, with TRBD1 as a possible D gene (6 bases). This CDR3 is 13 amino acids long. V was shortened by 4 bases and J by 6 bases, with 12 bases between the two germline ends. CDR1 SGHTA and CDR2 FQGTGA come from the germline V gene. CDR3 coding DNA: TGTGCCAGCAGCTCCCGCCAGGGGCATGGCTACACCTTC. Encoded protein: CASSSRQGHGYTF.

V is TRBV27 and J is TRBJ1-6, with D tentatively TRBD1 (5 bases). Germline CDR1 reads MNHEY; CDR2 reads SMNVEV (reference sequence). This CDR3 spans 14 amino acids. V shed 6 bases and J shed 6 bases, with 12 bases lying between them. This CDR3 reads CASRARQSNSPLHF. The DNA for the CDR3 is TGTGCCAGCAGGGCCCGACAGTCTAATTCACCCCTCCACTTT.

The V call is TRBV6-2 or TRBV6-3, the J call TRBJ2-1; TRBD1 is a possible D gene (5 bases). The V gene's germline CDR1 is MNHEY and CDR2 SVGEGT. V gave up 0 bases and J gave up 5 bases, with 14 bases separating them. The CDR3 extends over 16 amino acids. Here the CDR3 DNA reads TGTGCCAGCAGTTACTCGAATGCAGGGTTGGACAATGAGCAGTTCTTC. It encodes CASSYSNAGLDNEQFF.

The J gene is TRBJ1-3, the V gene TRBV13; D unclear. Trimming stripped 1 base from V and 0 bases from J, with 13 bases between. The CDR3 covers 17 residues. The germline CDR1 and CDR2 sequences are PRHDT and FYEKMQ (reference sequence). DNA for the CDR3: TGTGCCAGCAGCTTAGAAGGGAGGTCAAGCTCTGGAAACACCATATATTTT. This sequence encodes CASSLEGRSSSGNTIYF.

This chain uses TRBV14 with TRBJ2-3; D could derive from TRBD1 or TRBD2 (5 bases each). The ends were cut back, 1 base at V and 2 bases at J, with 10 bases in the middle. CDR1 and CDR2 (germline): SGHDN, FVKESK. This CDR3 has 15 residues. This CDR3 is CASSQGGTSTDTQYF. The CDR3 nucleotides read TGTGCCAGCAGCCAAGGGGGGACCTCCACAGATACGCAGTATTTT.

The chain recombines TRBV7-2 with TRBJ2-1, with unresolved D. V was shortened by 5 bases and J by 7 bases, with 9 bases between the two germline ends. Germline-derived CDR1 and CDR2 are SGHTA and FQGNSA. The CDR3 extends over 12 amino acids. The CDR3 protein is CASSPPGNEQFF. CDR3 nucleotides: TGTGCCAGCAGCCCCCCTGGGAATGAGCAGTTCTTC.

The rearrangement uses TRBV11-2 and TRBJ2-1; D possibly corresponds to TRBD1 (5 bases). This CDR3 is built from 12 residues. Trimming took 5 bases from V and 5 from J, leaving 7 bases between them. The germline gives CDR1 SGHAT, CDR2 FQNNGV. CDR3 in DNA: TGTGCCAGCAGCGACAGAGACAATGAGCAGTTCTTC. Protein product: CASSDRDNEQFF.

Written as DNA, the CDR3 is TGTGCCAGCACCTCCCCCGGGGGCTACGAGCAGTACTTC. It encodes CASTSPGGYEQYF. The V call is TRBV28, the J call TRBJ2-7, with D perhaps matching TRBD2 (6 bases). Per the germline V gene, CDR1 is MDHEN and CDR2 is SYDVKM. This CDR3 contains 13 residues. The V end was cut by 7 bases, the J end by 3 bases, with 13 bases between. The complete variable domain, with remaining parts taken from reference TRBV28 and TRBJ2-7, reads DVKVTQSSRYLVKRTGEKVFLECVQDMDHENMFWYRQDPGLGLRLIYFSYDVKMKEKGDIPEGYSVSREKKERFSLILESASTNQTSMYLCASTSPGGYEQYFGPGTRLTVT.

The chain has TRBV6-2 or TRBV6-3 and TRBJ2-1; tentatively, D is TRBD1 (7 bases). The CDR3 extends over 17 amino acids. Trimming left V 6 bases short and J 4 bases short, with 22 bases between. Germline V gene lookup returns CDR1 MNHEY and CDR2 SVGEGT. The CDR3 nucleotides read TGTGCCAGCAGGACCAGGGGGGAGTCTATTCAATACAATGAGCAGTTCTTC. It is translated as CASRTRGESIQYNEQFF.

This chain connects TRBV4-2 to TRBJ2-7, with 9 bases matching TRBD1. CDR3 length equals 15 residues. CDR1 and CDR2 from the germline V gene are LGHNA and YNFKEQ. J was trimmed by 1 base and V by 4 bases; bases with no gene match: 5. The CDR3 DNA reads as TGTGCCAGCAGCCTAGCGGACAGGGGATCCTACGAGCAGTACTTC. Its translation: CASSLADRGSYEQYF.

This clonotype was counted between two and nine times. V is TRBV20-1 and J is TRBJ2-2; D is undetermined. This CDR3 is built from 14 residues. Germline lookup yields CDR1 DFQATT and CDR2 SNEGSKA (reference sequence). With 6 bases removed from V and 2 bases from J, the gap between germline ends came to 13 bases. CDR3 region: CSAPAGLNTGELFF. The DNA of the CDR3 is TGCAGTGCCCCGGCAGGCCTTAACACCGGGGAGCTGTTTTTT.